There are a few counts of the clone carrying this T cell receptor (beta chain). What it binds is unknown. Preparation of the TCRbeta library used unique molecular identifiers. TCRdb independently ran MiXCR on the PCR reads; one entry per CDR3 protein. Of more than 200,000 distinct CDR3 sequences in the sample, approximately 17% were seen once. The data originate from a study of T-cell reconstitution after alpha-beta-depleted transplantation in children. Points from the study as a whole: T-cell counts and diversity at one year following transplant were attributed mainly to newly produced T cells. Approximately two months post-transplant, alpha-beta T cells reportedly originated from several hundred expanded graft clones. The study traced high day-60 TCRbeta diversity in some patients to surviving recipient T cells and thymic progenitors.

CDR3 length: 13 amino acids. V dropped 5 bases and J dropped 1 base, with 11 bases sitting between them. Germline-derived CDR1 and CDR2 are DFQATT and SNEGSKA (reference sequence). This specimen consisted of PBMCs, mostly from graft donor cells, obtained 360 days after TCRalphabeta/CD19-depleted stem cell transplant. J is TRBJ1-2 and V is TRBV20-1, with D maybe TRBD1 (6 bases). The receptor comes from a male patient aged 2 to 9 who had a stem cell transplant for acute lymphoblastic leukemia, so the T cells may come from the graft donor. The CDR3 reads CSASDRNNYGYTF. DNA of the CDR3: TGCAGTGCTTCCGACAGGAATAACTATGGCTACACCTTC.